Listed below are T cell receptor beta chains from one sample, sequenced in a study of cytomegalovirus exposure and HLA in healthy donors. Sequencing was performed with immunoSEQ multiplex PCR; in TCRdb, only in-frame clones are kept and a portion is missing. The sample lists about 160,000 clones, around 76% seen once, with roughly 1.9% in the top ten. Sequences were obtained from PBMCs. The receptors here all came from a female donor in good health and CMV-seronegative. Both conserved end residues are part of each CDR3. The D gene is left open where the match is weak. The listing skips clone size in some rows; elsewhere it reads once, few, many or a size class.

J gene: TRBJ2-1; D gene: TRBD1; V gene: TRBV9; CDR3 length: 16; clone size: .; CDR3 DNA: TGTGCCAGCAGCGCAAAGAGGGGGCGCGCCTACAATGAGCAGTTCTTC; CDR3 protein: CASSAKRGRAYNEQFF
J gene: TRBJ1-2; D gene: TRBD1; V gene: TRBV5-6; CDR3 length: 15; clone size: once; CDR3 DNA: TGTGCCAGCAGCCCCGCAGGGGGGCGCGAGTATGGCTACACCTTC; CDR3 protein: CASSPAGGREYGYTF
J gene: TRBJ1-2; D gene: TRBD1; V gene: TRBV5-6; CDR3 length: 15; clone size: .; CDR3 DNA: TGTGCCAGCAGCTTTCCGACAGGGTCCCAATATGGCTACACCTTC; CDR3 protein: CASSFPTGSQYGYTF
J gene: TRBJ2-2; D gene: TRBD2; V gene: TRBV5-4; CDR3 length: 18; clone size: many; CDR3 DNA: TGTGCCAGCAGAGCCCGAGGGACTAGCGGGTGGAACACCGGGGAGCTGTTTTTT; CDR3 protein: CASRARGTSGWNTGELFF
J gene: TRBJ1-1; D gene: .; V gene: TRBV7-3; CDR3 length: 14; clone size: few; CDR3 DNA: TGTGCCAGCAGCTTAAACGGCCGGGGAACTGAAGCTTTCTTT; CDR3 protein: CASSLNGRGTEAFF
J gene: TRBJ1-5; D gene: .; V gene: TRBV5-1; CDR3 length: 13; clone size: .; CDR3 DNA: TGCGCCAGCAGCTATACAGGAGATCAGCCCCAGCATTTT; CDR3 protein: CASSYTGDQPQHF
J gene: TRBJ1-2; D gene: .; V gene: TRBV7-3; CDR3 length: 13; clone size: .; CDR3 DNA: TGTGCCAGCAGCCCGGAAAGGGGCTATGGCTACACCTTC; CDR3 protein: CASSPERGYGYTF
J gene: TRBJ2-7; D gene: TRBD1; V gene: TRBV30; CDR3 length: 14; clone size: .; CDR3 DNA: TGTGCCTGGACTCCAGACAGGGGATTCTACGAGCAGTACTTC; CDR3 protein: CAWTPDRGFYEQYF
J gene: TRBJ2-7; D gene: TRBD1; V gene: TRBV4-1; CDR3 length: 15; clone size: few; CDR3 DNA: TGCGCCAGCAGCCAAGAGAAGGGGGCTCCCTACGAGCAGTACTTC; CDR3 protein: CASSQEKGAPYEQYF
J gene: TRBJ1-1; D gene: .; V gene: TRBV6-4; CDR3 length: 13; clone size: .; CDR3 DNA: TGTGCCAGCAGAGCCCAGGAGGGAACTGAAGCTTTCTTT; CDR3 protein: CASRAQEGTEAFF
J gene: TRBJ2-5; D gene: TRBD2; V gene: TRBV5-1; CDR3 length: 16; clone size: .; CDR3 DNA: TGCGCCAGCAGTATCTATAGCGGGAGAGGGGTAGAGACCCAGTACTTC; CDR3 protein: CASSIYSGRGVETQYF
J gene: TRBJ2-1; D gene: TRBD1; V gene: TRBV2; CDR3 length: 11; clone size: .; CDR3 DNA: TGTGCCAGCAGTGAAATGGGACAGGAGTTCTTC; CDR3 protein: CASSEMGQEFF
J gene: TRBJ1-1; D gene: TRBD1; V gene: TRBV10-2; CDR3 length: 13; clone size: .; CDR3 DNA: TGCGCCAGCAGGGACAGGGCAAACACTGAAGCTTTCTTT; CDR3 protein: CASRDRANTEAFF
J gene: TRBJ1-1; D gene: .; V gene: TRBV19; CDR3 length: 13; clone size: .; CDR3 DNA: TGTGCCAGTATTCAACAGGGAGCCCCTGAAGCTTTCTTT; CDR3 protein: CASIQQGAPEAFF
J gene: TRBJ1-2; D gene: .; V gene: TRBV14; CDR3 length: 16; clone size: .; CDR3 DNA: TGTGCCAGCAGCCAAGATCGTCGTGGTACAGGCTATGGCTACACCTTC; CDR3 protein: CASSQDRRGTGYGYTF
J gene: TRBJ1-2; D gene: TRBD1; V gene: TRBV2; CDR3 length: 16; clone size: .; CDR3 DNA: TGTGCCAGCAGAACCAGACAGGGTCTTAATCGGGATGGCTACACCTTC; CDR3 protein: CASRTRQGLNRDGYTF
J gene: TRBJ2-7; D gene: TRBD1; V gene: TRBV10-3; CDR3 length: 13; clone size: .; CDR3 DNA: TGTGCCATCAGGGGGACAGGGGGAGGCGAGCAGTACTTC; CDR3 protein: CAIRGTGGGEQYF
J gene: TRBJ2-7; D gene: .; V gene: TRBV9; CDR3 length: 14; clone size: few; CDR3 DNA: TGTGCCAGCAGCAGACCAGGGTTAACCTACGAGCAGTACTTC; CDR3 protein: CASSRPGLTYEQYF
J gene: TRBJ1-1; D gene: .; V gene: TRBV5-1; CDR3 length: 14; clone size: .; CDR3 DNA: TGCGCCAGCAGCCCTGAATCAGGGCACACTGAAGCTTTCTTT; CDR3 protein: CASSPESGHTEAFF
J gene: TRBJ2-6; D gene: TRBD1; V gene: TRBV6-1; CDR3 length: 18; clone size: .; CDR3 DNA: TGTGCCAGCAGTGAAGCGACAGGGGGCCTCTCTGGGGCCAACGTCCTGACTTTC; CDR3 protein: CASSEATGGLSGANVLTF
J gene: TRBJ1-1; D gene: TRBD1; V gene: TRBV7-2; CDR3 length: 16; clone size: few; CDR3 DNA: TGTGCCAGCAGCTTACAGGGGGACTTAGAGAACACTGAAGCTTTCTTT; CDR3 protein: CASSLQGDLENTEAFF
J gene: TRBJ1-2; D gene: TRBD1; V gene: TRBV18; CDR3 length: 14; clone size: .; CDR3 DNA: TGTGCCAGCTCACCGGCGGGACAGACCTATGGCTACACCTTC; CDR3 protein: CASSPAGQTYGYTF
J gene: TRBJ2-3; D gene: TRBD2; V gene: TRBV5-1; CDR3 length: 15; clone size: few; CDR3 DNA: TGCGCCAGCAGCTCCGGACTAGCGGGTACAGATACGCAGTATTTT; CDR3 protein: CASSSGLAGTDTQYF
J gene: TRBJ2-5; D gene: .; V gene: TRBV5-1; CDR3 length: 17; clone size: .; CDR3 DNA: TGCGCCAGCAGCTTGGGGGCTATGGGGGCCCCCCAAGAGACCCAGTACTTC; CDR3 protein: CASSLGAMGAPQETQYF
J gene: TRBJ1-5; D gene: .; V gene: TRBV5-5; CDR3 length: 14; clone size: .; CDR3 DNA: TGTGCCAGCAGCTTGGGGGGGGGAAATCAGCCCCAGCATTTT; CDR3 protein: CASSLGGGNQPQHF
J gene: TRBJ1-5; D gene: .; V gene: TRBV7-2; CDR3 length: 15; clone size: .; CDR3 DNA: TGTGCCAGCAGCTTCGCCAGGGGAGTCGATCAGCCCCAGCATTTT; CDR3 protein: CASSFARGVDQPQHF
J gene: TRBJ2-1; D gene: TRBD2; V gene: TRBV6-1; CDR3 length: 17; clone size: .; CDR3 DNA: TGTGCCAGCAGTGTAACTAGACTAGCGGGGGGGCACAATGAGCAGTTCTTC; CDR3 protein: CASSVTRLAGGHNEQFF
J gene: TRBJ2-3; D gene: TRBD2; V gene: TRBV13; CDR3 length: 16; clone size: .; CDR3 DNA: TGTGCCAGCAGCTCGAGTAGCGGGGGGAAAACAGATACGCAGTATTTT; CDR3 protein: CASSSSSGGKTDTQYF
J gene: TRBJ1-5; D gene: .; V gene: TRBV27; CDR3 length: 14; clone size: .; CDR3 DNA: TGTGCCAGCAGTTTGGTACAGGGAAATCAGCCCCAGCATTTT; CDR3 protein: CASSLVQGNQPQHF
J gene: TRBJ1-1; D gene: .; V gene: TRBV12-5; CDR3 length: 14; clone size: .; CDR3 DNA: TGTGCTAGTGGTTTGGCGGGACACCTCACTGAAGCTTTCTTT; CDR3 protein: CASGLAGHLTEAFF
J gene: TRBJ1-1; D gene: .; V gene: TRBV29-1; CDR3 length: 14; clone size: .; CDR3 DNA: TGCAGCGTTGAAGTACAGGGTATGAACACTGAAGCTTTCTTT; CDR3 protein: CSVEVQGMNTEAFF
J gene: TRBJ2-7; D gene: .; V gene: TRBV5-1; CDR3 length: 13; clone size: .; CDR3 DNA: TGCGCCAGCAGCGGCGGGACGGCGTACGGGCAGTACTTC; CDR3 protein: CASSGGTAYGQYF
J gene: TRBJ1-2; D gene: .; V gene: TRBV19; CDR3 length: 14; clone size: .; CDR3 DNA: TGTGCCAGAGGTGGTTGGGGGGAGGGAAATGGCTACACCTTC; CDR3 protein: CARGGWGEGNGYTF
J gene: TRBJ2-3; D gene: TRBD2; V gene: TRBV9; CDR3 length: 16; clone size: .; CDR3 DNA: TGTGCCAGCAGCGTGTGGACTAGCGGGGGATTACATACGCAGTATTTT; CDR3 protein: CASSVWTSGGLHTQYF
J gene: TRBJ2-7; D gene: .; V gene: TRBV7-2; CDR3 length: 14; clone size: .; CDR3 DNA: TGTGCCAGCAGCACGGAGCGCACCTCCTACGAGCAGTACTTC; CDR3 protein: CASSTERTSYEQYF
J gene: TRBJ1-3; D gene: .; V gene: TRBV5-1; CDR3 length: 16; clone size: .; CDR3 DNA: TGCGCCAGCAGCTTCCTTGGCGGGAGCTCTGGAAACACCATATATTTT; CDR3 protein: CASSFLGGSSGNTIYF
J gene: TRBJ2-3; D gene: .; V gene: TRBV29-1; CDR3 length: 12; clone size: .; CDR3 DNA: TGCAGCGTTCGCCTAGCCCGAGATACGCAGTATTTT; CDR3 protein: CSVRLARDTQYF
J gene: TRBJ2-3; D gene: .; V gene: TRBV5-1; CDR3 length: 17; clone size: .; CDR3 DNA: TGCGCCAGCAGCTTGGATCTCGGCGGAGGAGTAACAGATACGCAGTATTTT; CDR3 protein: CASSLDLGGGVTDTQYF
J gene: TRBJ1-5; D gene: .; V gene: TRBV6-5; CDR3 length: 15; clone size: .; CDR3 DNA: TGTGCCAGCAGCGGGGCCGGGACACCCTATCAGCCCCAGCATTTT; CDR3 protein: CASSGAGTPYQPQHF
J gene: TRBJ2-1; D gene: .; V gene: TRBV7-9; CDR3 length: 18; clone size: .; CDR3 DNA: TGTGCCAGCAGCCCCGTTGAGGTAGTAGCGGTGACCTACAATGAGCAGTTCTTC; CDR3 protein: CASSPVEVVAVTYNEQFF
J gene: TRBJ1-4; D gene: TRBD1; V gene: TRBV6-6; CDR3 length: 14; clone size: .; CDR3 DNA: TGTGCCAGCAGCCTGACAGGGGTTAATGAAAAACTGTTTTTT; CDR3 protein: CASSLTGVNEKLFF
J gene: TRBJ2-5; D gene: .; V gene: TRBV12-2; CDR3 length: 14; clone size: few; CDR3 DNA: TGTGCAAGTCGCTTAGTTAGAATCCAAGAGACCCAGTACTTC; CDR3 protein: CASRLVRIQETQYF
J gene: TRBJ1-5; D gene: TRBD1; V gene: TRBV19; CDR3 length: 15; clone size: .; CDR3 DNA: TGTGCCAGTAGTAACCGACAGGGGTTAAGTCAGCCCCAGCATTTT; CDR3 protein: CASSNRQGLSQPQHF
J gene: TRBJ1-5; D gene: .; V gene: TRBV30; CDR3 length: 13; clone size: .; CDR3 DNA: TGTGCCCTAGGTGGGGGCCCTAATCAGCCCCAGCATTTT; CDR3 protein: CALGGGPNQPQHF
J gene: TRBJ2-7; D gene: TRBD1; V gene: TRBV30; CDR3 length: 13; clone size: .; CDR3 DNA: TGTGCCTGGAACGGACAGGGACCCTACGAGCAGTACTTC; CDR3 protein: CAWNGQGPYEQYF
J gene: TRBJ1-3; D gene: .; V gene: TRBV19; CDR3 length: 14; clone size: few; CDR3 DNA: TGTGCCAGTAGTCAGTCCGGGTTTGGAAACACCATATATTTT; CDR3 protein: CASSQSGFGNTIYF
J gene: TRBJ2-2; D gene: TRBD2; V gene: TRBV5-1; CDR3 length: 16; clone size: .; CDR3 DNA: TGCGCCAGCAGCTTGGAAGGTAGCGGGGTCACCGGGGAGCTGTTTTTT; CDR3 protein: CASSLEGSGVTGELFF
J gene: TRBJ2-5; D gene: TRBD2; V gene: TRBV5-4; CDR3 length: 17; clone size: few; CDR3 DNA: TGTGCCAGCAGCTTGGGGGCCACAGCGGGAGGAGGCGAGACCCAGTACTTC; CDR3 protein: CASSLGATAGGGETQYF
J gene: TRBJ1-3; D gene: TRBD1; V gene: TRBV19; CDR3 length: 14; clone size: once; CDR3 DNA: TGTGCCAGTAGTCTGCAGGGGGCTGGAAACACCATATATTTT; CDR3 protein: CASSLQGAGNTIYF